Listed here are 6 T cell receptor beta chains from one sample, sequenced in a study of blood T cell repertoires in COVID-19. Repertoires were generated with immunoSEQ multiplex PCR, while TCRdb's copy carries only in-frame clones and drops some. Of some 320,000 clones listed, around 87% are singletons. Sequencing was done on a sample of PBMCs or T cells enriched from blood (not recorded which). These receptors came from a woman in her thirties who had recovered from COVID-19.

The rearrangement uses TRBV28 and TRBJ1-2; D is unresolved. V gave up 5 bases and J gave up 4 bases, with 8 bases separating them. Germline-derived CDR1 and CDR2 are MDHEN and SYDVKM. The CDR3 is 12 residues long. CDR3 protein: CASSNQFYGYTF. The CDR3 DNA follows: TGTGCCAGCAGTAATCAGTTCTATGGCTACACCTTC.

The V gene is TRBV11-2, the J gene TRBJ1-6, with a weak D call TRBD1 (6 bases). The germline V and J ends were trimmed by 0 bases and 2 bases, with 14 bases remaining between them. The CDR3 spans 18 residues. The V gene's germline CDR1 is SGHAT and CDR2 FQNNGV. The CDR3 loop reads CASSLERGRGAYNSPLHF. As DNA, the CDR3 is TGTGCCAGCAGCTTAGAACGTGGCAGGGGTGCCTATAATTCACCCCTCCACTTT.

The gene calls are TRBV19 and TRBJ1-2; no reliable D call. Trimming pared 7 bases from V and 1 base from J, leaving 7 bases between. This CDR3 has 12 residues. Germline values: CDR1 LNHDA, CDR2 SQIVND (reference sequence). The DNA for the CDR3 is TGTGCCAGTATTGGGAGTAACTATGGCTACACCTTC. Amino acid sequence: CASIGSNYGYTF.

This rearrangement joins TRBV6-5 to TRBJ2-1; the D is unclear. The CDR3 spans 15 residues. With 5 bases removed from V and 0 bases from J, the gap between germline ends came to 11 bases. Germline CDR1 MNHEY, CDR2 SVGAGI. CDR3 bases: TGTGCCAGCAGTCACCGACGGAGCTCCTACAATGAGCAGTTCTTC. Translation: CASSHRRSSYNEQFF.

This chain connects TRBV28 to TRBJ1-3; a possible D gene is TRBD1 (5 bases). Per germline, CDR1 MDHEN and CDR2 SYDVKM. V was clipped by 5 bases and J by 4 bases, with 15 bases between them. The CDR3 consists of 15 residues. CDR3 sequence reads: CASSVSGSVGNTIYF. The CDR3 DNA is TGTGCCAGCAGTGTTTCAGGGTCGGTGGGAAACACCATATATTTT.

The rearrangement links TRBV28 to TRBJ1-1; no definite D call. V shed 3 bases and J shed 1 base, with 9 bases lying between them. Germline loops: CDR1 MDHEN, CDR2 SYDVKM. This CDR3 spans 14 amino acids. CDR3 residues: CASSFRFRNTEAFF. CDR3 coding DNA: TGTGCCAGCAGTTTCCGGTTCCGGAACACTGAAGCTTTCTTT.